This T cell receptor (beta chain) was recorded in a study of regulatory T cells in long-lasting Graves disease. About the study: Persistent cases were those of Graves' disease that involved over 5 years of antithyroid drugs with positive TSH receptor antibodies. Findings and limits, study-wide: Newly diagnosed patients shared more than 750 public clonotypes; persistent patients shared some 2,700.

Details on this clonotype: Its specificity is not known.

Sequencing libraries for TCR beta were prepared with iRepertoire HTBI primers and Arm-PCR of CDR3 regions. TCRdb re-called the multiplex PCR reads with MiXCR, one entry per CDR3 protein. The table lists around 460,000 distinct CDR3 sequences, about 20% of them singletons, with less than 15% in the top ten. Time point described: persistent/refractory GD, antithyroid drugs over 5 years with positive TRAb. PBMC-extracted RNA yielded the TCR library. This specimen was peripheral blood mononuclear cells (PBMCs), taken when the disease was refractory, from a patient treated with antithyroid drugs. This clonotype was sampled from a female donor with Graves disease.

CDR3 sequence (DNA): TGCGCCAGCAGCTCGGGGACGATACAAGAGACCCAGTACTTC. Translated, it gives CASSSGTIQETQYF. This sequence joins TRBV5-1 and TRBJ2-5; D may be TRBD1 or TRBD2 (5 bases each). The CDR3 covers 14 residues. V was cut by 3 bases and J by 2 bases, with 11 bases left in between. The V gene's germline CDR1 is SGHRS and CDR2 YFSETQ.